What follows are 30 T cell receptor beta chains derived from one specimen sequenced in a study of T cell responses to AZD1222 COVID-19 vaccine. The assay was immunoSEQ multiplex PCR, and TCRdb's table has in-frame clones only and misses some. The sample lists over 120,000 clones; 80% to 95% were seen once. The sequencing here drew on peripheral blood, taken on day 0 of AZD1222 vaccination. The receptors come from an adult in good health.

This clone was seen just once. CDR3 region: CASSLRIGIPEQFF. CDR3 bases: TGTGCCAGCAGCCTGCGGATTGGGATCCCTGAGCAGTTCTTC. V and J are TRBV7-8 and TRBJ2-1; D gene ambiguous. The CDR3 consists of 14 residues. Germline CDR1 is SGHVS and CDR2 is FQNEAQ. Trimming removed 5 bases at V and 9 bases at J, with 17 bases between.

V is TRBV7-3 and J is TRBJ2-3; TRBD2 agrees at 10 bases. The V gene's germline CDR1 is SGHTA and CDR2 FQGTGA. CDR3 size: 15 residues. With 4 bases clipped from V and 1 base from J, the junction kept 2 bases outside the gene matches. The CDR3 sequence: CASSSGTSGTDTQYF. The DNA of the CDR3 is TGTGCCAGCAGCTCGGGGACTAGCGGCACAGATACGCAGTATTTT.

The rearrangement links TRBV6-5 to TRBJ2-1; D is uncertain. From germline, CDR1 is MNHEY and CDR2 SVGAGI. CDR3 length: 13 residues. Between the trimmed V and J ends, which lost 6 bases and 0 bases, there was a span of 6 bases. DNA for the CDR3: TGTGCCAGCAGAAGGAGCTCCTACAATGAGCAGTTCTTC. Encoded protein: CASRRSSYNEQFF.

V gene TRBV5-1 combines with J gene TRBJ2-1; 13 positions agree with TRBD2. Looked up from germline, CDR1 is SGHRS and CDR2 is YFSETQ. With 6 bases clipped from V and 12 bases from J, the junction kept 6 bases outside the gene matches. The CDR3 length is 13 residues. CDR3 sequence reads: CASKRLAGGSQFF. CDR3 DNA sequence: TGCGCCAGCAAAAGACTAGCGGGAGGTTCGCAGTTCTTC.

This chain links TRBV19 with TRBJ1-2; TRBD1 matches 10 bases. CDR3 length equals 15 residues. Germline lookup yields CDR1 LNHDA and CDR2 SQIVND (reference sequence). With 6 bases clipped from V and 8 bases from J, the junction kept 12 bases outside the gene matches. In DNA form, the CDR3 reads TGTGCCAGTAGGCCAACCGGGACAGGGGTTTCGGGCTACACCTTC. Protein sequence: CASRPTGTGVSGYTF.

The CDR3 reads CARSLAQRPGQPQHF. The CDR3, as DNA: TGTGCCAGAAGCTTGGCACAGCGACCGGGGCAGCCCCAGCATTTT. The gene calls are TRBV5-3 and TRBJ1-5; D is unclear. TRBV5-3 is placed among ORFs of uncertain function. The CDR3 contains 15 residues. V lost 0 bases and J 7 bases, leaving 14 bases between the germline ends.

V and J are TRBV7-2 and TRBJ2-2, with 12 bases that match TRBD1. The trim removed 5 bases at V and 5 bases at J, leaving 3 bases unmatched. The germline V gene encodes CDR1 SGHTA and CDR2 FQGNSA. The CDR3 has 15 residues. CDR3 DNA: TGTGCCAGCAGCCAGGGACAGGGGGCGACCGGGGAGCTGTTTTTT. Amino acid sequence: CASSQGQGATGELFF.

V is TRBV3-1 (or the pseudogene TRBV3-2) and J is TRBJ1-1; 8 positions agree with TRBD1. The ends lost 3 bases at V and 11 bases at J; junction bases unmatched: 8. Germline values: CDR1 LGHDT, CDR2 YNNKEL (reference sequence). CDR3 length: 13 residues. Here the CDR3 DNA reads TGTGCCAGCAGCCACGGGACAGGCATCGGCGCTTTCTTT. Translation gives CASSHGTGIGAFF.

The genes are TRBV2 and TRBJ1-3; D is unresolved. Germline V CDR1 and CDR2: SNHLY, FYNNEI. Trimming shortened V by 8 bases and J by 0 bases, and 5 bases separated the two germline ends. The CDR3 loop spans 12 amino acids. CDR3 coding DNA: TGTGCCAGCCTGTTCTCTGGAAACACCATATATTTT. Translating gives CASLFSGNTIYF.

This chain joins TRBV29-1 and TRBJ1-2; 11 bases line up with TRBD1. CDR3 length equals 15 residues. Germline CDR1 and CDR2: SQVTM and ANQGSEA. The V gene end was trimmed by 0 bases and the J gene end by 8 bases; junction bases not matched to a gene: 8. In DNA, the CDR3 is TGCAGCGTTGAAGATCTGCGGACAGGGGGCGCGGGCTACACCTTC. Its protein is CSVEDLRTGGAGYTF.

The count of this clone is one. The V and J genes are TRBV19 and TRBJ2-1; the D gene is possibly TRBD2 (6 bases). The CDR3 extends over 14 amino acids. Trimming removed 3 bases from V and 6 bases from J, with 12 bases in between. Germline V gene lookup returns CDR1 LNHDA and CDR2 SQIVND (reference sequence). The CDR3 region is CASSILAWGNEQFF. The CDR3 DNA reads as TGTGCCAGTAGTATCCTAGCGTGGGGCAATGAGCAGTTCTTC.

CDR3 sequence reads: CASSYPRDETQYF. DNA of the CDR3: TGTGCCAGCAGTTACCCGAGGGACGAGACCCAGTACTTC. This sequence joins TRBV6-2 or TRBV6-3 and TRBJ2-5; D is possibly TRBD1 or TRBD2 (5 bases each). This CDR3 comprises 13 residues. From germline, CDR1 is MNHEY and CDR2 SVGEGT. V lost 2 bases, J lost 5 bases, and 9 bases lay in between.

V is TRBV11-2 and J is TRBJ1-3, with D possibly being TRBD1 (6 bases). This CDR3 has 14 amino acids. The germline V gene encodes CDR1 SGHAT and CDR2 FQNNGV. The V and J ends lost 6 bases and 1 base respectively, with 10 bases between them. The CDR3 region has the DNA TGTGCCAGCAGTTTCGACAGGTCTGGAAACACCATATATTTT. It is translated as CASSFDRSGNTIYF. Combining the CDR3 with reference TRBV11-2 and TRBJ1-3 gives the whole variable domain EAGVAQSPRYKIIEKRQSVAFWCNPISGHATLYWYQQILGQGPKLLIQFQNNGVVDDSQLPKDRFSAERLKGVDSTLKIQPAKLEDSAVYLCASSFDRSGNTIYFGEGSWLTVV.

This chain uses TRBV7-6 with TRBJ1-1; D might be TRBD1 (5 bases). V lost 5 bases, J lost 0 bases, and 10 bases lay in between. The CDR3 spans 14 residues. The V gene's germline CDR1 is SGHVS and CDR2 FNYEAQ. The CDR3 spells CASSLGHMNTEAFF. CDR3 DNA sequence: TGTGCCAGCAGCCTAGGACACATGAACACTGAAGCTTTCTTT. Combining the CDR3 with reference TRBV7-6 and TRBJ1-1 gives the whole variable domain GAGVSQSPRYKVTKRGQDVALRCDPISGHVSLYWYRQALGQGPEFLTYFNYEAQQDKSGLPNDRFSAERPEGSISTLTIQRTEQRDSAMYRCASSLGHMNTEAFFGQGTRLTVV.

CDR3 nucleotides: TGTGCCAGCAGCTTAGCCACTAGCGGGAGGAAGGGGGGTAGCACAGATACGCAGTATTTT. Translating it yields CASSLATSGRKGGSTDTQYF. The rearrangement links TRBV11-3 to TRBJ2-3, with 12 nucleotides matching TRBD2. Germline trimming cut 1 base from V and 0 bases from J; bases unmatched to any gene: 11. The V gene's germline CDR1 is SGHNT and CDR2 YENEEA. CDR3 length: 20 amino acids.

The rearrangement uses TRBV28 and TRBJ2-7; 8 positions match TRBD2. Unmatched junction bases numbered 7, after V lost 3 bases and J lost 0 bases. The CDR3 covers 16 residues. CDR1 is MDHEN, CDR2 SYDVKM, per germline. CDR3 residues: CASSFSLAGTSYEQYF. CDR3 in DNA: TGTGCCAGCAGTTTTTCGCTAGCGGGCACCTCCTACGAGCAGTACTTC.

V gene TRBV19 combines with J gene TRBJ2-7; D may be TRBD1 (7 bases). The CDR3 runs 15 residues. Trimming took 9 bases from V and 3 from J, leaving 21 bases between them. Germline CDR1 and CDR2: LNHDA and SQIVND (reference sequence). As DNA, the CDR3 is TGTGCCAGCCAGGGGGAGGAGGACCGATACTACGAGCAGTACTTC. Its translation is CASQGEEDRYYEQYF.

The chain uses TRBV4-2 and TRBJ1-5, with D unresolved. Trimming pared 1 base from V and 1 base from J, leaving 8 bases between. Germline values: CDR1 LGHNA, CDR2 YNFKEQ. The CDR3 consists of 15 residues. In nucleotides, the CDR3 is TGTGCCAGCAGCCAAGCGACGGGGAGCAATCAGCCCCAGCATTTT. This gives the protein CASSQATGSNQPQHF.

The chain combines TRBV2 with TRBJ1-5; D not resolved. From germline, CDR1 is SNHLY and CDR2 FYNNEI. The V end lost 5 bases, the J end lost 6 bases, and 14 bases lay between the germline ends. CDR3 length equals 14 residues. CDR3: CASSKGGSGQPQHF. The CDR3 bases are TGTGCCAGCAGTAAGGGCGGCTCGGGTCAGCCCCAGCATTTT.

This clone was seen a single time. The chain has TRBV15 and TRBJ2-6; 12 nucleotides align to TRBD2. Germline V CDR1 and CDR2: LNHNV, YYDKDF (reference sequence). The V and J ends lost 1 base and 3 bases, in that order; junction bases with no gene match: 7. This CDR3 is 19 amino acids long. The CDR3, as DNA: TGTGCCACCAGCAGAGGAAGGACTAGCGGGACGGGTGGGGCCAACGTCCTGACTTTC. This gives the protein CATSRGRTSGTGGANVLTF. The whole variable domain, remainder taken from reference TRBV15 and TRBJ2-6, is DAMVIQNPRYQVTQFGKPVTLSCSQTLNHNVMYWYQQKSSQAPKLLFHYYDKDFNNEADTPDNFQSRRPNTSFCFLDIRSPGLGDTAMYLCATSRGRTSGTGGANVLTFGAGSRLTVL.

The CDR3 is CASSGQGPNQPQHF. The CDR3 DNA reads TGTGCCAGCAGTGGACAGGGCCCTAATCAGCCCCAGCATTTT. J is TRBJ1-5 and V is TRBV2; TRBD1 aligns across 7 bases. This CDR3 is built from 14 residues. V lost 4 bases, J lost 4 bases, and 4 bases stayed unmatched. Germline V lookup: CDR1 SNHLY, CDR2 FYNNEI. The whole variable domain, remainder taken from reference TRBV2 and TRBJ1-5, is EPEVTQTPSHQVTQMGQEVILRCVPISNHLYFYWYRQILGQKVEFLVSFYNNEISEKSEIFDDQFSVERPDGSNFTLKIRSTKLEDSAMYFCASSGQGPNQPQHFGDGTRLSIL.

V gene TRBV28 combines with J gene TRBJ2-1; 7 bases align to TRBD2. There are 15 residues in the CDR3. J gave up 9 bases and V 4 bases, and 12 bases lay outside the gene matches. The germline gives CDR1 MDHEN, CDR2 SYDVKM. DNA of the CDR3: TGTGCCAGCAGTTGGTCGGGGGAGGGTCTTATTGAGCAGTTCTTC. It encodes CASSWSGEGLIEQFF.

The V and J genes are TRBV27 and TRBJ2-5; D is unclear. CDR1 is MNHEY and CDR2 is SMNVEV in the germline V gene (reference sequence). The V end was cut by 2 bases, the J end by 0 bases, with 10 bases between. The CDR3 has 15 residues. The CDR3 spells CASSLGVEYQETQYF. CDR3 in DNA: TGTGCCAGCAGTTTAGGGGTAGAGTACCAAGAGACCCAGTACTTC.

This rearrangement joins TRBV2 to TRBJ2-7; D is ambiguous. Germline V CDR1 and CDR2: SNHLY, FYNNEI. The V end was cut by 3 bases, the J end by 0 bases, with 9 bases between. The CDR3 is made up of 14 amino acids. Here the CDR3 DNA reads TGTGCCAGCAGTGAGTATGCTTCCTCCTACGAGCAGTACTTC. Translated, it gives CASSEYASSYEQYF. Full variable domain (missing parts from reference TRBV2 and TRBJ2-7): EPEVTQTPSHQVTQMGQEVILRCVPISNHLYFYWYRQILGQKVEFLVSFYNNEISEKSEIFDDQFSVERPDGSNFTLKIRSTKLEDSAMYFCASSEYASSYEQYFGPGTRLTVT.

The CDR3 here is CASSLGGGTYNEQFF. In DNA form, the CDR3 reads TGTGCCAGCAGCTTAGGGGGAGGCACCTACAATGAGCAGTTCTTC. The chain is built from TRBV11-2 and TRBJ2-1; TRBD2 is a possible D gene (6 bases). V was shortened by 1 base and J by 2 bases, with 9 bases between the two germline ends. There are 15 residues in the CDR3. CDR1 SGHAT and CDR2 FQNNGV come from the germline V gene.

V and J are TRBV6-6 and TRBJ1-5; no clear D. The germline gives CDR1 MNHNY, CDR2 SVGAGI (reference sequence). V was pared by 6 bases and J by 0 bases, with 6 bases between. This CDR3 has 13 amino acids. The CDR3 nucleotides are TGTGCCAGCAGGCAGTATAGCAATCAGCCCCAGCATTTT. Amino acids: CASRQYSNQPQHF.

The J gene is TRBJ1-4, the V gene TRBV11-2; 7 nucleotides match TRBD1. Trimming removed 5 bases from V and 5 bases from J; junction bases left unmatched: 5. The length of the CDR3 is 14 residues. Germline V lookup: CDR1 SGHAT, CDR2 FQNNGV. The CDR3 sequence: CASSQDRVNEKLFF. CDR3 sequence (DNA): TGTGCCAGCAGCCAAGACAGGGTCAATGAAAAACTGTTTTTT.

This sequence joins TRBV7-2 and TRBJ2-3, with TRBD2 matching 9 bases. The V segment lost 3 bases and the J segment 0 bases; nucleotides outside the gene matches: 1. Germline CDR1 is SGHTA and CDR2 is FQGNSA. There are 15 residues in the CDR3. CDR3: CASSFSGSSTDTQYF. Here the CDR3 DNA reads TGTGCCAGCAGCTTTAGCGGGAGTAGCACAGATACGCAGTATTTT.

The CDR3 bases are TGTGCCAGCAGTGCCCGAGCCACAGGGCACGGCAATGAGCAGTTCTTC. This encodes CASSARATGHGNEQFF. This sequence joins TRBV27 and TRBJ2-1, with D maybe TRBD1 (6 bases). Trimming stripped 5 bases from V and 6 bases from J, with 20 bases between. Germline CDR1 reads MNHEY; CDR2 reads SMNVEV (reference sequence). The CDR3 consists of 16 residues.

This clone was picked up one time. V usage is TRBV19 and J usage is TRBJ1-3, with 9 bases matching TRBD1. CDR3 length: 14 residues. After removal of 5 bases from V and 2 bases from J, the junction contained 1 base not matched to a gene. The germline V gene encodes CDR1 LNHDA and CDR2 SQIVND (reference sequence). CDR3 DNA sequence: TGTGCCAGTAGTTACAGGGGGCCTGGAAACACCATATATTTT. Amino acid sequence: CASSYRGPGNTIYF.